These T cell receptor beta chains were read from a single sample in a study of blood T cell repertoires in COVID-19. Profiled with immunoSEQ multiplex PCR; TCRdb holds only in-frame clones, not every one. The table has 250,000 to 350,000 clones, just over 85% seen once; the top ten hold 2.5% to 3%. The sample taken for sequencing was peripheral blood. These receptors originate from a woman aged 25 to 45 with active or convalescent COVID-19. The CDR3 runs from the conserved cysteine through the conserved F or W. Fields, in order: V gene, clone size, D gene, J gene, CDR3 DNA, CDR3 protein. D genes are given only for firm matches. For some rows the clone size is stated as once, few or many, or as a class when expanded; others skip it.

v_call: TRBV10-3
clone_size: .
d_call: .
j_call: TRBJ1-1
cdr3_nt: TGTGCCATCAGTGATCCCCAGATGAACACTGAAGCTTTCTTT
cdr3_aa: CAISDPQMNTEAFF

v_call: TRBV5-4
clone_size: .
d_call: TRBD2
j_call: TRBJ2-1
cdr3_nt: TGTGCCAGCAGCTCGGGGGGGACCGGCAGTTCCTACAATGAGCAGTTCTTC
cdr3_aa: CASSSGGTGSSYNEQFF

v_call: TRBV10-3
clone_size: .
d_call: TRBD1
j_call: TRBJ2-2
cdr3_nt: TGTGCCATCAGTTGGGACAGGGAGACCGGGGAGCTGTTTTTT
cdr3_aa: CAISWDRETGELFF

v_call: TRBV9
clone_size: .
d_call: .
j_call: TRBJ2-3
cdr3_nt: TGTGCCAGCAGCCCCCGTGTGGAGGATACGCAGTATTTT
cdr3_aa: CASSPRVEDTQYF

v_call: TRBV5-6
clone_size: once
d_call: .
j_call: TRBJ1-4
cdr3_nt: TGTGCCAGCAGCTTAGGACAGCCTGCAACTAATGAAAAACTGTTTTTT
cdr3_aa: CASSLGQPATNEKLFF

v_call: TRBV3-1/TRBV3-2
clone_size: .
d_call: .
j_call: TRBJ1-2
cdr3_nt: TGTGCCAGCAGTCACAGGGACGGGGATGGCTACACCTTC
cdr3_aa: CASSHRDGDGYTF

v_call: TRBV7-3
clone_size: .
d_call: .
j_call: TRBJ2-3
cdr3_nt: TGTGCCAGCAGCTTAGCTCTAGCGGATACGCAGTATTTT
cdr3_aa: CASSLALADTQYF

v_call: TRBV19
clone_size: .
d_call: .
j_call: TRBJ1-4
cdr3_nt: TGTGCCAGTAGTACGGAGCGCGGTGAAAAACTGTTTTTT
cdr3_aa: CASSTERGEKLFF

v_call: TRBV4-1
clone_size: .
d_call: TRBD1
j_call: TRBJ2-2
cdr3_nt: TGCGCCAGCAGCCAAGACCCTCACAGGGGGACCGGGGAGCTGTTTTTT
cdr3_aa: CASSQDPHRGTGELFF

v_call: TRBV3-1/TRBV3-2
clone_size: .
d_call: TRBD1
j_call: TRBJ1-5
cdr3_nt: TGTGCCAGCAGCCAGACAGGGGACAATCAGCCCCAGCATTTT
cdr3_aa: CASSQTGDNQPQHF

v_call: TRBV20-1
clone_size: .
d_call: .
j_call: TRBJ2-3
cdr3_nt: TGCAGTGCTAGTGGGGGACTTGGCACAGATACGCAGTATTTT
cdr3_aa: CSASGGLGTDTQYF

v_call: TRBV30
clone_size: once
d_call: .
j_call: TRBJ1-2
cdr3_nt: TGTGCCTGGAGTGTACAGGGACCGCGCTATGGCTACACCTTC
cdr3_aa: CAWSVQGPRYGYTF

v_call: TRBV6-6
clone_size: .
d_call: .
j_call: TRBJ2-7
cdr3_nt: TGTGCCAGCAGTTCTGTGGACAGACTGGGCGGCGAGCAGTACTTC
cdr3_aa: CASSSVDRLGGEQYF

v_call: TRBV6-9
clone_size: .
d_call: .
j_call: TRBJ2-2
cdr3_nt: TGTGCCAGCCCACCCCACGCTTCAGGGCGTGCCGGGGAGCTGTTTTTT
cdr3_aa: CASPPHASGRAGELFF

v_call: TRBV27
clone_size: .
d_call: TRBD1
j_call: TRBJ1-2
cdr3_nt: TGTGCCAGCAGTATCGACAGGGACGGGTATGGCTACACCTTC
cdr3_aa: CASSIDRDGYGYTF

v_call: TRBV3-1/TRBV3-2
clone_size: .
d_call: .
j_call: TRBJ2-3
cdr3_nt: TGTGCCAGCACCGGGTCCTTAAGTGCTAGCACAGATACGCAGTATTTT
cdr3_aa: CASTGSLSASTDTQYF

v_call: TRBV7-7
clone_size: .
d_call: .
j_call: TRBJ2-2
cdr3_nt: TGTGCTAGCAGCTTAAACTCGAACACCGGGGAGCTGTTTTTT
cdr3_aa: CASSLNSNTGELFF

v_call: TRBV4-3
clone_size: few
d_call: TRBD1
j_call: TRBJ1-2
cdr3_nt: TGCGCCAGCAGCCAAGAAGGGGGGACAGGGGCCACCTTC
cdr3_aa: CASSQEGGTGATF

v_call: TRBV6-1
clone_size: .
d_call: .
j_call: TRBJ1-2
cdr3_nt: TGTGCCAGCAGTGATAATCCGGGGGAGGGGGGCTACACCTTC
cdr3_aa: CASSDNPGEGGYTF

v_call: TRBV28
clone_size: .
d_call: .
j_call: TRBJ1-2
cdr3_nt: TGTGCCAGCAACTCCCCGGGTGGCTGGGGCTACACCTTC
cdr3_aa: CASNSPGGWGYTF

v_call: TRBV4-3
clone_size: .
d_call: .
j_call: TRBJ1-3
cdr3_nt: TGCGCCAGCAGCCAAGAAGCCAACCCAGGGGAATTCTCTGGAAACACCATATATTTT
cdr3_aa: CASSQEANPGEFSGNTIYF

v_call: TRBV9
clone_size: .
d_call: .
j_call: TRBJ1-2
cdr3_nt: TGTGCCAGCTCGTCCGGGGGCTATGGCTACACCTTC
cdr3_aa: CASSSGGYGYTF

v_call: TRBV24-1
clone_size: .
d_call: TRBD1
j_call: TRBJ1-2
cdr3_nt: TGTGCCACCAGCCAAACAGGGGCCCTTTCTGGCTACACCTTC
cdr3_aa: CATSQTGALSGYTF

v_call: TRBV7-2
clone_size: .
d_call: TRBD1
j_call: TRBJ1-5
cdr3_nt: TGTGCCAGCAGCTTTGACAGGGGAGTAAATCAGCCCCAGCATTTT
cdr3_aa: CASSFDRGVNQPQHF

v_call: TRBV2
clone_size: once
d_call: TRBD1
j_call: TRBJ1-5
cdr3_nt: TGTGCCAGCAGTTACAGGGGGCAAAGGAATCAGCCCCAGCATTTT
cdr3_aa: CASSYRGQRNQPQHF

v_call: TRBV11-3
clone_size: .
d_call: .
j_call: TRBJ2-3
cdr3_nt: TGTGCCAGCAGCTTAGACAGGGGTGGGGCAGATACGCAGTATTTT
cdr3_aa: CASSLDRGGADTQYF

v_call: TRBV9
clone_size: .
d_call: .
j_call: TRBJ2-7
cdr3_nt: TGTGCCAGCAGCCCTTCGGACTTCGAAGGATACGAGCAGTACTTC
cdr3_aa: CASSPSDFEGYEQYF

v_call: TRBV30
clone_size: .
d_call: .
j_call: TRBJ1-6
cdr3_nt: TGTGCCTGGAGTCCTGGGTCGGGGGGCGGATCACCCCTCCACTTT
cdr3_aa: CAWSPGSGGGSPLHF

v_call: TRBV6-2/TRBV6-3
clone_size: .
d_call: .
j_call: TRBJ1-3
cdr3_nt: TGTGCCAGCAGTTCGTGGGGCAGGGGAAGGTTAGGGGGAAACACCATATATTTT
cdr3_aa: CASSSWGRGRLGGNTIYF

v_call: TRBV19
clone_size: .
d_call: .
j_call: TRBJ2-2
cdr3_nt: TGTGCCAGTAGTATTTATGCGGGCGGGTTCACCGGGGAGCTGTTTTTT
cdr3_aa: CASSIYAGGFTGELFF

v_call: TRBV7-6
clone_size: .
d_call: .
j_call: TRBJ2-1
cdr3_nt: TGTGCCAGCAGCGGTGAACTCGGAGGGATAAGAAATGAGCAGTTCTTC
cdr3_aa: CASSGELGGIRNEQFF

v_call: TRBV4-3
clone_size: .
d_call: TRBD1
j_call: TRBJ2-3
cdr3_nt: TGCGCCAGCAGCCATCAAACAGGGGGCTCTAGCACAGATACGCAGTATTTT
cdr3_aa: CASSHQTGGSSTDTQYF

v_call: TRBV4-1
clone_size: once
d_call: .
j_call: TRBJ1-4
cdr3_nt: TGCGCCAGCAGCCTCTGGAGGGGTGCGAAACTGTTTTTT
cdr3_aa: CASSLWRGAKLFF

v_call: TRBV2
clone_size: .
d_call: .
j_call: TRBJ2-3
cdr3_nt: TGTGCCAGCAGTGCACGCGCGACAGATACGCAGTATTTT
cdr3_aa: CASSARATDTQYF

v_call: TRBV5-1
clone_size: once
d_call: TRBD2
j_call: TRBJ2-3
cdr3_nt: TGCGCCAGCAGCCACGGACTAGCGGGGACGACAGATACGCAGTATTTT
cdr3_aa: CASSHGLAGTTDTQYF

v_call: TRBV14
clone_size: .
d_call: .
j_call: TRBJ2-5
cdr3_nt: TGTGCCAGCAGCCACAAAGACTTCCAAGAGACCCAGTACTTC
cdr3_aa: CASSHKDFQETQYF

v_call: TRBV7-2
clone_size: .
d_call: TRBD1
j_call: TRBJ1-6
cdr3_nt: TGTGCCAGCAGTTTTACAGGGGGCGGGAATTCACCCCTCCACTTT
cdr3_aa: CASSFTGGGNSPLHF

v_call: TRBV28
clone_size: .
d_call: TRBD2
j_call: TRBJ2-1
cdr3_nt: TGTGCCAGCAGTTCTACCGGGACTAGCGGGGGCCGACAGTTCTTC
cdr3_aa: CASSSTGTSGGRQFF

v_call: TRBV5-1
clone_size: .
d_call: TRBD2
j_call: TRBJ2-2
cdr3_nt: TGCGCCAGCAGCTTGGAGGCGGGAGCGAACACCGGGGAGCTGTTTTTT
cdr3_aa: CASSLEAGANTGELFF

v_call: TRBV5-4
clone_size: .
d_call: TRBD1
j_call: TRBJ1-2
cdr3_nt: TGTGCCAGCAGCTCGACAGGGCCCTATGGCTACACCTTC
cdr3_aa: CASSSTGPYGYTF

v_call: TRBV23-1
clone_size: .
d_call: TRBD1
j_call: TRBJ1-1
cdr3_nt: TGCGCCAGCAGTCAACCGCCCATTAGGAACTCCGAAGGTGTGGGAGGGACAGGGGGCCGGGGTGCTTTCTTT
cdr3_aa: CASSQPPIRNSEGVGGTGGRGAFF

v_call: TRBV6-2/TRBV6-3
clone_size: .
d_call: TRBD2
j_call: TRBJ2-5
cdr3_nt: TGTGCCAGCAGTCGGAGGACTAGCGGGGCTTTTCGGGAGACCCAGTACTTC
cdr3_aa: CASSRRTSGAFRETQYF

v_call: TRBV5-1
clone_size: .
d_call: .
j_call: TRBJ1-2
cdr3_nt: TGCGCCAGCAGCCCTGGAGGTACCCGGGGGGCATCCGGCTACACCTTC
cdr3_aa: CASSPGGTRGASGYTF

v_call: TRBV28
clone_size: .
d_call: .
j_call: TRBJ2-7
cdr3_nt: TGTGCCAGCAGTTTTTCGGACGGGACATACGAGCAGTACTTC
cdr3_aa: CASSFSDGTYEQYF

v_call: TRBV13
clone_size: .
d_call: TRBD1
j_call: TRBJ1-2
cdr3_nt: TGTGCCAGCAGCTTAAGGACAGGTGGCTACACCTTC
cdr3_aa: CASSLRTGGYTF

v_call: TRBV6-5
clone_size: .
d_call: .
j_call: TRBJ2-7
cdr3_nt: TGTGCCAGCAGTTACTTGGGGTCCGGGATTCCCTACGAGCAGTACTTC
cdr3_aa: CASSYLGSGIPYEQYF

v_call: TRBV9
clone_size: .
d_call: .
j_call: TRBJ1-2
cdr3_nt: TGTGCCAGCAGCGTGGGGGACTTGGGGGACTATGGCTACACCTTC
cdr3_aa: CASSVGDLGDYGYTF

v_call: TRBV6-2/TRBV6-3
clone_size: few
d_call: .
j_call: TRBJ1-1
cdr3_nt: TGTGCCAGCAGTTATTCCCAGGCTGAAGCTTTCTTT
cdr3_aa: CASSYSQAEAFF

v_call: TRBV5-4
clone_size: once
d_call: .
j_call: TRBJ2-3
cdr3_nt: TGTGCCAGCAGCCCCTCTAGCACAGATACGCAGTATTTT
cdr3_aa: CASSPSSTDTQYF

v_call: TRBV27
clone_size: .
d_call: TRBD2
j_call: TRBJ2-1
cdr3_nt: TGTGCCAGCAGTGACGCGGGGGGCGCGAGCAATGAGCAGTTCTTC
cdr3_aa: CASSDAGGASNEQFF

v_call: TRBV7-2
clone_size: .
d_call: TRBD1
j_call: TRBJ2-7
cdr3_nt: TGTGCCAGCAGCTTAAGGGGGGACAGGAGCTCCTACGAGCAGTACTTC
cdr3_aa: CASSLRGDRSSYEQYF

v_call: TRBV5-4
clone_size: once
d_call: TRBD1
j_call: TRBJ2-7
cdr3_nt: TGTGCCAGCAGCCCAGCCCTGACAGGGGGCGCATCCTACGAGCAGTACTTC
cdr3_aa: CASSPALTGGASYEQYF

v_call: TRBV4-2
clone_size: .
d_call: TRBD2
j_call: TRBJ2-2
cdr3_nt: TGTGCCAGCAGCCATCTACTAGCGGGGGCGGGGGACGGGGAGCTGTTTTTT
cdr3_aa: CASSHLLAGAGDGELFF

v_call: TRBV18
clone_size: .
d_call: .
j_call: TRBJ2-1
cdr3_nt: TGTGCCAGCTCACCACGGATGGGTCTTCTAGCCCATGAGCAGTTCTTC
cdr3_aa: CASSPRMGLLAHEQFF

v_call: TRBV2
clone_size: .
d_call: .
j_call: TRBJ1-3
cdr3_nt: TGTGCCAGCAGTGAACCGGGAAACACCATATATTTT
cdr3_aa: CASSEPGNTIYF